The 5 T cell receptor beta chains below all came from one sample that was sequenced in a study (dated by TCRdb to between 2015 and 2016). Libraries were prepared through RT-PCR. TCRdb shows the sequencer as Illumina MiSeq. The public reads were quality trimmed at Q25 with fastp and then assembled into clones with MiXCR by TCRdb, keeping productive beta chains. Every CDR3 protein is listed once, alongside the most common genes and DNA of its rows. The sample records 650,000 to 800,000 distinct CDR3 sequences, approximately 15% of which are singletons. The ten largest clones represent around 3.3% of the sample. Sequencing was performed on memory CD4+ T cells from blood. These receptors were obtained from a female donor in good health, serving as a healthy control.

The genes are TRBV12-3 or TRBV12-4 and TRBJ2-1; 14 nucleotides align to TRBD2. The CDR3 covers 13 residues. The ends lost 6 bases at V and 14 bases at J; junction bases unmatched: 6. The CDR3 reads CASSGTSGGREFF. The CDR3 region has the DNA TGTGCCAGCAGCGGGACTAGCGGGGGTAGGGAGTTCTTC.

At least ten counts were recorded for this clonotype. The rearrangement joins TRBV4-3 to TRBJ2-3, with D unclear. The CDR3 covers 15 residues. Trimming cost V 4 bases and J 0 bases, with 11 bases left between them. In germline, CDR1 is LGHNA, CDR2 YSLEER. The CDR3 here is CASSLDVASTDTQYF. CDR3 DNA: TGCGCCAGCAGCCTAGACGTGGCGAGCACAGATACGCAGTATTTT.

This rearrangement joins TRBV5-4 to TRBJ2-7; D is possibly TRBD1 or TRBD2 (5 bases each). The CDR3 sequence is 16 residues long. Looked up from germline, CDR1 is SGHNT and CDR2 is YYREEE (reference sequence). V dropped 4 bases and J dropped 8 bases, with 25 bases sitting between them. The DNA for the CDR3 is TGTGCCAGCAGCCCAAACCCCCGGGACGGCGAAATCAAGCAGTACTTC. It encodes CASSPNPRDGEIKQYF.

V gene TRBV27 combines with J gene TRBJ2-7; D not resolved. The V end was cut by 6 bases, the J end by 3 bases, with 12 bases between. Germline V gives CDR1 MNHEY, CDR2 SMNVEV (reference sequence). The CDR3 is 13 residues long. The DNA of the CDR3 is TGTGCCAGCAGGATGGGTTCGGTCTACGAGCAGTACTTC. This sequence encodes CASRMGSVYEQYF.

This clonotype was detected only a few times. The gene calls are TRBV9 and TRBJ1-4; 8 bases map to TRBD1. V lost 0 bases and J lost 8; bases outside the gene matches: 6. CDR1 and CDR2 from the germline V gene are SGDLS and YYNGEE. The CDR3 spans 15 residues. CDR3 nucleotide sequence: TGTGCCAGCAGCGTAGCCGGACAGGGATTAGAAAAACTGTTTTTT. This codes for CASSVAGQGLEKLFF.